This TCR beta chain was obtained from a study of T cell changes during pregnancy in multiple sclerosis. The germline gives CDR1 SGHAT, CDR2 FQNNGV. The V and J ends lost 3 bases and 5 bases respectively, with 7 bases between them. CDR3 length: 12 residues. The protocol was immunoSEQ multiplex PCR, while the TCRdb copy is restricted to in-frame clones and leaves out a portion. The sample includes about 40,000 clones, about nine tenths of them seen just once. This clonotype was obtained from a female donor with multiple sclerosis, enrolled in a pregnancy study. The sequencing used CD4+ T cells from peripheral blood mononuclear cells, collected after pregnancy. The rearrangement links TRBV11-2 to TRBJ2-5; D uncertain. CDR3 sequence (DNA): TGTGCCAGCAGCTTCCCTGGCGAGACCCAGTACTTC. It translates to CASSFPGETQYF.